A selection of T cell receptor beta chains follows, all from one sample in a study of OX40 agonist ivuxolimab in advanced cancers. Measured with immunoSEQ multiplex PCR; TCRdb has only the in-frame clones, and not every one. The table includes 70,000 or so clones, 84% detected once. Here the sequenced sample was CD4+ or CD8+ T cells sorted from blood, taken in a trial of the OX40 agonist ivuxolimab. The receptor source for this set is an adult with an advanced solid tumor such as melanoma, head and neck, liver or kidney cancer. Both conserved end residues are part of each CDR3. D genes are given only for firm matches. Only some rows state a clone size, as once, few, many or a class for expanded clones.

CDR3nt | CDR3aa | abundance | v_gene | d_gene | j_gene
TGTGCCAGCTCACCTTCTCTAGCGGGAGCCCTCTCTGGGGCCAACGTCCTGACTTTC | CASSPSLAGALSGANVLTF | NA | TRBV18 | TRBD2 | TRBJ2-6
TGTGCCAGCAGTTCCCGGCGAGGGGGAGATTATAACTATGGCTACACCTTC | CASSSRRGGDYNYGYTF | few | TRBV28 | NA | TRBJ1-2
TGTGCCTGGAGTGTAAGACGGTCGACAGGGGTCGCCTACGAGCAGTACTTC | CAWSVRRSTGVAYEQYF | NA | TRBV30 | TRBD1 | TRBJ2-7
TGCGCCAGCAGCCAAGGCCAGCCCATTGGGGACGCAGAGGACAATCAGCCCCAGCATTTT | CASSQGQPIGDAEDNQPQHF | NA | TRBV4-1 | NA | TRBJ1-5
TGCGCCAGCAGCCATGGGGACAAGAATTCACCCCTCCACTTT | CASSHGDKNSPLHF | few | TRBV4-3 | NA | TRBJ1-6
TGTGCCAGTAGGGCCGGGACAGGGAACTACAATGAGCAGTTCTTC | CASRAGTGNYNEQFF | NA | TRBV19 | TRBD1 | TRBJ2-1
TGTGCCAGCAGTGTAGACAGGGCAACCTACGAGCAGTACTTC | CASSVDRATYEQYF | NA | TRBV6-1 | TRBD1 | TRBJ2-7
TGCACCAGCAGCCAAGATGCGGACTCCTACAATGAGCAGTTCTTC | CTSSQDADSYNEQFF | NA | TRBV1 | NA | TRBJ2-1
TGTGCCAGCAGTGGGGGGCGGTACACCTTC | CASSGGRYTF | NA | TRBV2 | NA | TRBJ1-2
TGCGCCAGCAGCTTGAACGGTATTAGGACAGATACGCAGTATTTT | CASSLNGIRTDTQYF | NA | TRBV5-1 | NA | TRBJ2-3
TGCGCCAGCAGCTTGGGGAGCGGTCGGTTGGAGACCCAGTACTTC | CASSLGSGRLETQYF | NA | TRBV5-1 | NA | TRBJ2-5
TGTGCCAGCAGCCCGAGGGGGGGCCGCGAGGAGACCCAGTACTTC | CASSPRGGREETQYF | NA | TRBV7-9 | NA | TRBJ2-5
TGTGCCAGTAGTATAGATAGTCAAGAGACCCAGTACTTC | CASSIDSQETQYF | NA | TRBV19 | NA | TRBJ2-5
TGCGCCAGCAGCCGATCGGACAGCGGTTCCTACGAGCAGTACTTC | CASSRSDSGSYEQYF | NA | TRBV5-1 | NA | TRBJ2-7
TGCGCCAGCAGCCCGGATCGGGATCTCTATGGCTACACCTTC | CASSPDRDLYGYTF | NA | TRBV5-1 | NA | TRBJ1-2
TGTGCCACCAGCAGGACAGTCTCTGGGGCCAACGTCCTGACTTTC | CATSRTVSGANVLTF | NA | TRBV15 | NA | TRBJ2-6
TGTGCCAGCAGCTTGGTAACTAGGGGTAATGAGCAGTTCTTC | CASSLVTRGNEQFF | NA | TRBV5-6 | NA | TRBJ2-1
TGTGCCAGCAGCTTGGCCAGGGGGGCTCCTTACGAGCAGTACTTC | CASSLARGAPYEQYF | NA | TRBV7-3 | NA | TRBJ2-7
TGTGCCAGCTCCTCCCCGGGTCCCCCGTCCGGGGAGCTGTTTTTT | CASSSPGPPSGELFF | NA | TRBV18 | NA | TRBJ2-2
TGTGCCAGCTCACCTCCAGGGATACGGGAAAAACTGTTTTTT | CASSPPGIREKLFF | NA | TRBV18 | NA | TRBJ1-4
TGTGCCAGCACTTCACCAGCGGCCTCCTACGAGCAGTACTTC | CASTSPAASYEQYF | NA | TRBV28 | NA | TRBJ2-7
TGTGCCAGCAGCCGAGTCCGGGACATAGAGGGCTACACCTTC | CASSRVRDIEGYTF | NA | TRBV11-2 | NA | TRBJ1-2
TGTGCCAGCAGTGTAACTATTGGGGGCATGTTTGCGAATGAGCAGTTCTTC | CASSVTIGGMFANEQFF | once | TRBV25-1 | NA | TRBJ2-1
TGTGCCAGCAGCTTAGAGAAGGGTCAGCCCCAGCATTTT | CASSLEKGQPQHF | NA | TRBV11-1 | NA | TRBJ1-5
TGTGCCAGCAGAGTCTCTAGGGGAGAGACCCAGTACTTC | CASRVSRGETQYF | NA | TRBV25-1 | NA | TRBJ2-5
TGTGCCAGCAGCCCACAAAACCTAGCTGCGAGAGCTTTCTTT | CASSPQNLAARAFF | NA | TRBV11-1 | NA | TRBJ1-1
TGTGCCAGCAGCTTTGGGGGGCATTGGGAGACCCAGTACTTC | CASSFGGHWETQYF | NA | TRBV7-8 | NA | TRBJ2-5
TGTGCCAGCAGACGCGCTGACAGGGGGAACACCGGGGAGCTGTTTTTT | CASRRADRGNTGELFF | NA | TRBV16 | TRBD1 | TRBJ2-2
TGTGCCATCAGTGTTTCAGGGGATAACACCGGGGAGCTGTTTTTT | CAISVSGDNTGELFF | NA | TRBV10-3 | NA | TRBJ2-2